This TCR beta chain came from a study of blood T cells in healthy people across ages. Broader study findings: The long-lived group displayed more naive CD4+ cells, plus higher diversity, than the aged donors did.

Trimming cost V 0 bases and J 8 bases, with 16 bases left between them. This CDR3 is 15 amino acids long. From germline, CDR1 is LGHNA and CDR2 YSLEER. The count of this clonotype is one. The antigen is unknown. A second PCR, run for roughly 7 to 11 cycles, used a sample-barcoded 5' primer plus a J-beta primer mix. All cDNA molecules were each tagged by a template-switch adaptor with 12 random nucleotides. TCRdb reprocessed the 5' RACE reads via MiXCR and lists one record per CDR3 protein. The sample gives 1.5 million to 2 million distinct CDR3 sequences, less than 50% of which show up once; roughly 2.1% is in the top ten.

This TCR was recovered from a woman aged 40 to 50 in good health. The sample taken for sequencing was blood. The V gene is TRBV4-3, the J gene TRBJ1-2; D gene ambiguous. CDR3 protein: CASSQDLPSLWGYTF. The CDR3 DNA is TGCGCCAGCAGCCAAGATCTACCCAGCCTGTGGGGCTACACCTTC.